Presented here are 8 T cell receptor beta chains from one specimen sequenced in a study of early T cells in non-severe SARS-CoV-2 infection. Via MiXCR, TCRdb re-called the 5' RACE reads, giving one row per CDR3 protein. The table has around 79,000 distinct CDR3 sequences, roughly 10% seen once. The sample here was whole blood, taken at baseline. All receptors derive from an adult who was a healthcare worker with PCR-confirmed SARS-CoV-2 infection or an uninfected control (not recorded which).

This clonotype was counted many times. The rearrangement links TRBV29-1 to TRBJ2-7; D gene unclear. There are 13 residues in the CDR3. Trimming left V 8 bases short and J 7 bases short, with 21 bases between. CDR1 SQVTM and CDR2 ANQGSEA come from the germline V gene. CDR3 DNA sequence: TGCAGCACCCGAGGACCCGGCTCTCCGGAGCAGTACTTC. Translating it yields CSTRGPGSPEQYF.

This clonotype rates as medium-sized. The chain carries TRBV20-1 and TRBJ1-6; D is uncertain. The CDR3 loop spans 16 amino acids. CDR1 DFQATT and CDR2 SNEGSKA come from the germline V gene (reference sequence). The germline V and J ends were trimmed by 3 bases and 0 bases, with 12 bases remaining between them. The CDR3 sequence: CSASPEHSSYNSPLHF. The CDR3 DNA reads TGCAGTGCTAGCCCCGAACATAGCTCCTATAATTCACCCCTCCACTTT.

This clonotype was seen just once. The chain has TRBV20-1 and TRBJ2-7; no clear D. V shed 3 bases and J shed 4 bases, with 16 bases lying between them. The CDR3 runs to 14 residues. Per germline, CDR1 DFQATT and CDR2 SNEGSKA (reference sequence). In nucleotides, the CDR3 is TGCAGTGCTAGTCCTTTGACACGCGGATACGAGCAGTACTTC. Protein product: CSASPLTRGYEQYF.

This clonotype occurred many times. The rearrangement uses TRBV6-1 and TRBJ2-7, with 11 positions matching TRBD1. Germline values: CDR1 MNHNS, CDR2 SASEGT. The length of the CDR3 is 13 residues. Unmatched junction bases numbered 7, after V lost 6 bases and J lost 9 bases. This CDR3 is CASSPGQGGVQYF. CDR3 coding DNA: TGTGCCAGCAGCCCGGGACAGGGGGGAGTGCAGTACTTC.

This clonotype was counted only a few times. V and J are TRBV20-1 and TRBJ2-1, with D perhaps matching TRBD1 or TRBD2 (8 bases each). V lost 3 bases and J 6 bases, leaving 21 bases between the germline ends. CDR3 length equals 16 residues. In germline, CDR1 is DFQATT, CDR2 SNEGSKA (reference sequence). CDR3 DNA: TGCAGTGCTAGGGTTGCGGGGGGACAGGCCCGCAATGAGCAGTTCTTC. As protein: CSARVAGGQARNEQFF.

This clonotype was seen a few times. This chain connects TRBV20-1 to TRBJ2-3; 7 nucleotides agree with TRBD2. With V trimmed by 2 bases and J by 3 bases, 5 bases remained unmatched. Germline assignment: CDR1 DFQATT and CDR2 SNEGSKA (reference sequence). The CDR3 covers 14 residues. CDR3 in amino acids: CSARYGGRTDTQYF. For the CDR3, the DNA is TGCAGTGCTAGATACGGGGGGAGAACAGATACGCAGTATTTT.

This clonotype has just a few counts. The chain combines TRBV9 with TRBJ1-1; D possibly corresponds to TRBD1 (6 bases). CDR1 and CDR2 (germline): SGDLS, YYNGEE. The ends were cut back, 4 bases at V and 6 bases at J, with 16 bases in the middle. The CDR3 runs 14 residues. The CDR3 region is CASSPSVGAAEAFF. The CDR3 coding sequence is TGTGCCAGCAGCCCAAGTGTGGGGGCTGCTGAAGCTTTCTTT.

The chain combines TRBV20-1 with TRBJ2-2; D is ambiguous. V dropped 2 bases and J dropped 6 bases, with 7 bases sitting between them. The germline V gene has CDR1 DFQATT and CDR2 SNEGSKA (reference sequence). The CDR3 consists of 12 residues. CDR3 nucleotide sequence: TGCAGTGCTAGACCGGGCGCCGGGGAGCTGTTTTTT. It encodes CSARPGAGELFF.